Shown below are 20 T cell receptor beta chains from a single sample sequenced in a study of early T cells in non-severe SARS-CoV-2 infection. TCRdb re-called the 5' RACE reads through MiXCR, storing one row per CDR3 protein. The table has over 45,000 distinct CDR3 sequences, around 5.2% seen once; the top ten hold 4.5% to 5.5%. What was sequenced was whole blood. These receptors were collected from an adult who was a healthcare worker with PCR-confirmed SARS-CoV-2 infection or an uninfected control (not recorded which).

This clonotype was observed at least ten times. The rearrangement uses TRBV7-2 and TRBJ1-1; 7 bases are shared with TRBD1. Trimming cost V 1 base and J 4 bases; bases outside gene matches: 6. The CDR3 contains 15 residues. The V gene's germline CDR1 is SGHTA and CDR2 FQGNSA. CDR3 in DNA: TGTGCCAGCAGCTTAGGGGCCAGGGGGATCACTGAAGCTTTCTTT. It specifies CASSLGARGITEAFF.

In this sample, this clonotype turned up many times. This rearrangement joins TRBV13 to TRBJ2-7; D not resolved. This CDR3 has 11 residues. Per the germline V gene, CDR1 is PRHDT and CDR2 is FYEKMQ (reference sequence). The V end was cut by 8 bases, the J end by 2 bases, with 7 bases between. CDR3 loop: CASGPTYEQYF. CDR3 bases: TGTGCCAGCGGGCCAACCTACGAGCAGTACTTC.

V gene TRBV6-6 combines with J gene TRBJ2-7; TRBD1 matches 7 bases. Germline V gene sequence: CDR1 MNHNY, CDR2 SVGAGI (reference sequence). V was pared by 6 bases and J by 7 bases, with 12 bases of the junction left unmatched. The CDR3 loop spans 14 amino acids. The CDR3 sequence: CASRRQGQGWEQYF. The CDR3 nucleotides read TGTGCCAGCAGGAGACAGGGCCAGGGGTGGGAGCAGTACTTC.

This clonotype was found many times. The chain uses TRBV29-1 and TRBJ2-2, with no clear D. Germline lookup yields CDR1 SQVTM and CDR2 ANQGSEA. The CDR3 is 11 amino acids. Trimming left V 8 bases short and J 0 bases short, with 4 bases between. CDR3 nucleotides: TGCAGCTCCTCGAACACCGGGGAGCTGTTTTTT. Translating it yields CSSSNTGELFF.

The table lists this clonotype with a few counts. The genes are TRBV6-2 or TRBV6-3 and TRBJ1-2; D perhaps matches TRBD1 (6 bases). Germline V gene lookup returns CDR1 MNHEY and CDR2 SVGEGT. Trimming took off 4 bases at V and 0 bases at J, with 9 bases between the two ends. This CDR3 has 14 amino acids. CDR3 loop: CASSLTGPNYGYTF. As DNA, the CDR3 is TGTGCCAGCAGTTTGACAGGACCTAACTATGGCTACACCTTC.

This clonotype came up many times. The chain uses TRBV6-2 or TRBV6-3 and TRBJ2-7, with D perhaps matching TRBD1 (6 bases). The CDR3 contains 13 residues. Germline assignment: CDR1 MNHEY and CDR2 SVGEGT. V shed 2 bases and J shed 3 bases, with 8 bases lying between them. CDR3 sequence: CASSYGQIYEQYF. The CDR3 nucleotides read TGTGCCAGCAGTTACGGACAGATCTACGAGCAGTACTTC.

The sample holds many counts of this clonotype. The rearrangement uses TRBV30 and TRBJ2-1, with D maybe TRBD1 (6 bases). The length of the CDR3 is 15 residues. Germline CDR1 is GTSNPN and CDR2 is SVGIG (reference sequence). Here the CDR3 reads CAGLGDTRPYNEQFF. In DNA form, the CDR3 reads TGTGCTGGACTCGGGGACACTCGGCCCTACAATGAGCAGTTCTTC.

This clonotype turned up a few times. The rearrangement joins TRBV10-2 to TRBJ1-5, with 9 bases that match TRBD1. The germline CDR1 and CDR2 sequences are WSHSY and SAAADI. Trimming removed 6 bases from V and 4 bases from J; junction bases left unmatched: 4. The length of the CDR3 is 14 residues. The CDR3 is CASRGTGPNQPQHF. The CDR3 region has the DNA TGCGCCAGCAGGGGGACAGGGCCAAATCAGCCCCAGCATTTT.

The J gene is TRBJ2-5, the V gene TRBV14; a possible D gene is TRBD1 (6 bases). The CDR3 consists of 16 residues. With 1 base removed from V and 5 bases from J, the gap between germline ends came to 17 bases. Germline V gives CDR1 SGHDN, CDR2 FVKESK. The CDR3 loop reads CASSQAIGTGLETQYF. CDR3 bases: TGTGCCAGCAGCCAAGCGATTGGAACAGGGTTGGAGACCCAGTACTTC.

This clonotype showed up many times. V usage is TRBV2 and J usage is TRBJ2-2; D unresolved. CDR1 and CDR2 from the germline V gene are SNHLY and FYNNEI. The CDR3 spans 11 residues. With 10 bases removed from V and 7 bases from J, the gap between germline ends came to 10 bases. CDR3 residues: CATLRSGELFF. CDR3 nucleotide sequence: TGTGCCACCCTAAGGAGCGGGGAGCTGTTTTTT.

Many counts were recorded for this clonotype. The chain is built from TRBV18 and TRBJ2-7; TRBD1 is a possible D gene (6 bases). This CDR3 has 15 residues. The germline V gene has CDR1 KGHSH and CDR2 LQKENI. V was cut by 3 bases and J by 2 bases, with 14 bases left in between. The CDR3 coding sequence is TGTGCCAGCTCACCTCAGACAGGTCTTACCTACGAGCAGTACTTC. Translating it yields CASSPQTGLTYEQYF.

This clonotype appeared a few times. The chain links TRBV20-1 to TRBJ2-3; no clear D gene. Germline V gene sequence: CDR1 DFQATT, CDR2 SNEGSKA (reference sequence). The CDR3 totals 12 residues. V gave up 2 bases and J gave up 2 bases, with 5 bases separating them. The CDR3, as DNA: TGCAGTGCTAGACTCTCCACAGATACGCAGTATTTT. Encoded protein: CSARLSTDTQYF.

This clonotype was recorded at least ten times. The V call is TRBV12-3 or TRBV12-4, the J call TRBJ1-1; D is undetermined. V dropped 6 bases and J dropped 5 bases, with 10 bases sitting between them. The CDR3 consists of 12 residues. As DNA, the CDR3 is TGTGCCAGCAGCGGGTTGGGGACTGAAGCTTTCTTT. It specifies CASSGLGTEAFF.

The rearrangement links TRBV20-1 to TRBJ2-7; 11 bases align to TRBD2. The germline gives CDR1 DFQATT, CDR2 SNEGSKA (reference sequence). Losses at the gene ends were 6 bases for V and 3 bases for J; bases not matched to a gene: 10. This CDR3 has 15 residues. The CDR3 DNA reads as TGCAGTGCAAATCCACTAGCGGGAGTCGGCTACGAGCAGTACTTC. Translated, it gives CSANPLAGVGYEQYF.

The chain recombines TRBV6-5 with TRBJ2-4; D is possibly TRBD2 (6 bases). Trimming stripped 6 bases from V and 2 bases from J, with 17 bases between. Germline CDR1 is MNHEY and CDR2 is SVGAGI. CDR3 size: 16 residues. CDR3 DNA: TGTGCCAGCAGCAAAGGGACTGGGAGTCCCAAAAACATTCAGTACTTC. Protein product: CASSKGTGSPKNIQYF.

This clonotype was recorded at least ten times. V is TRBV14 and J is TRBJ2-1, with 9 bases lining up with TRBD1. The J segment lost 2 bases and the V segment lost 4 bases, leaving 0 bases of the junction unmatched. Germline V gene sequence: CDR1 SGHDN, CDR2 FVKESK. This CDR3 comprises 14 residues. CDR3 region: CASSRTGAYNEQFF. CDR3 DNA sequence: TGTGCCAGCAGCCGGACAGGGGCCTACAATGAGCAGTTCTTC.

The chain is built from TRBV6-1 and TRBJ2-7; D remains unclear. The CDR3 consists of 12 residues. The V end was cut by 7 bases, the J end by 1 base, with 8 bases between. Germline-derived CDR1 and CDR2 are MNHNS and SASEGT. The CDR3 reads CASISVSYEQYF. DNA of the CDR3: TGTGCCAGCATCTCCGTGTCCTACGAGCAGTACTTC.

This clonotype occurred many times. The chain links TRBV20-1 to TRBJ1-5, with 11 bases fitting TRBD1. The CDR3 extends over 14 amino acids. Germline CDR1 reads DFQATT; CDR2 reads SNEGSKA (reference sequence). V shed 1 base and J 7 bases; nucleotides not matched to a gene: 3. The CDR3 sequence: CSARVGTGGQPQHF. Here the CDR3 DNA reads TGCAGTGCTAGAGTTGGGACAGGGGGACAGCCCCAGCATTTT.

This clonotype was picked up a small number of times. The V call is TRBV24-1, the J call TRBJ2-5; tentatively, D is TRBD2 (5 bases). The V gene's germline CDR1 is KGHDR and CDR2 SFDVKD. Deletions cut 4 bases from V and 5 bases from J, with 19 bases between. The CDR3 runs to 16 residues. CDR3 region: CATSDRSGDPLETQYF. The CDR3 coding sequence is TGTGCCACCAGTGACCGCAGCGGAGATCCCTTGGAGACCCAGTACTTC.

This clonotype appeared many times. V is TRBV4-1 and J is TRBJ1-2; 7 bases align to TRBD1. The CDR3 loop spans 16 amino acids. Germline-derived CDR1 and CDR2 are MGHRA and YSYEKL. J was trimmed by 0 bases and V by 0 bases; bases with no gene match: 4. For the CDR3, the DNA is TGCGCCAGCAGCCAAGAGGGGACAGCAGCTAACTATGGCTACACCTTC. Translating gives CASSQEGTAANYGYTF.